These 31 T cell receptor beta chains originate from one sample sequenced in a study of blood T cell repertoires in COVID-19. Assay: immunoSEQ multiplex PCR; the TCRdb copy retains only in-frame clones and omits some. The sample has about 140,000 clones, approximately 84% seen once. Sequencing was performed on PBMCs or T cells enriched from blood (not recorded which). The source of these receptors is a woman aged 50 to 60 with acute COVID-19.

Only a few counts were recorded for this clone. The chain is built from TRBV9 and TRBJ2-1; 12 bases are a match to TRBD2. V was pared by 2 bases and J by 4 bases, with 10 bases of the junction left unmatched. Germline CDR1 is SGDLS and CDR2 is YYNGEE. The CDR3 loop spans 18 amino acids. CDR3 coding DNA: TGTGCCAGCAGCGTCACCTGGACTAGCGGGGACACGTACAATGAGCAGTTCTTC. It is translated as CASSVTWTSGDTYNEQFF.

This clone showed up just once. The chain uses TRBV5-1 and TRBJ2-1; 11 bases agree with TRBD2. CDR3 length: 15 residues. V lost 4 bases, J lost 3 bases, and 3 bases stayed unmatched. Germline CDR1 is SGHRS and CDR2 is YFSETQ. CDR3 DNA: TGCGCCAGCAGCGGGACTAGCGGAAACTACAATGAGCAGTTCTTC. Its protein product is CASSGTSGNYNEQFF.

The rearrangement uses TRBV5-1 and TRBJ2-1; 7 nucleotides align to TRBD2. V was pared by 1 base and J by 8 bases, with 6 bases of the junction left unmatched. CDR3 length: 14 amino acids. Germline CDR1 is SGHRS and CDR2 is YFSETQ. The CDR3 region has the DNA TGCGCCAGCAGCTTGACGGGAGGATCCCATGAGCAGTTCTTC. It translates to CASSLTGGSHEQFF. Drawing the rest from reference TRBV5-1 and TRBJ2-1, the complete variable domain is KAGVTQTPRYLIKTRGQQVTLSCSPISGHRSVSWYQQTPGQGLQFLFEYFSETQRNKGNFPGRFSGRQFSNSRSEMNVSTLELGDSALYLCASSLTGGSHEQFFGPGTRLTVL.

This clone was picked up one time. The germline gene is not matched at one end of the junction; a read error may be the cause. The chain joins TRBV5-4 to TRBJ2-5; 7 bases line up with TRBD1. The CDR3 loop spans 14 amino acids. The germline V gene encodes CDR1 SGHNT and CDR2 YYREEE (reference sequence). The CDR3 here is CASSLDRGQEAQYF. The CDR3, as DNA: TGTGCCAGCAGCTTGGACAGGGGACAAGAGGCCCAGTACTTC.

The J gene is TRBJ1-1, the V gene TRBV6-6; D remains unclear. Germline CDR1 MNHNY, CDR2 SVGAGI (reference sequence). V gave up 5 bases and J gave up 4 bases, with 14 bases separating them. The CDR3 is 14 amino acids. In nucleotides, the CDR3 is TGTGCCAGCAGTCCCTCGGACTCGGGCACTGAAGCTTTCTTT. Protein sequence: CASSPSDSGTEAFF.

CDR3 region: CATSGQGDGYTF. The CDR3 DNA reads as TGTGCCACCTCGGGGCAGGGGGACGGCTACACCTTC. This rearrangement joins TRBV19 to TRBJ1-2; 7 bases are a match to TRBD1. The CDR3 is 12 amino acids. CDR1 and CDR2 (germline): LNHDA, SQIVND (reference sequence). Trimming took 10 bases from V and 8 from J; bases not matched to a gene: 10. The full variable domain, its missing parts supplied by reference TRBV19 and TRBJ1-2, is DGGITQSPKYLFRKEGQNVTLSCEQNLNHDAMYWYRQDPGQGLRLIYYSQIVNDFQKGDIAEGYSVSREKKESFPLTVTSAQKNPTAFYLCATSGQGDGYTFGSGTRLTVV.

J is TRBJ2-7 and V is TRBV6-5, with D possibly matching TRBD2 (6 bases). This CDR3 contains 14 residues. V lost 2 bases and J lost 2, with 10 bases in between. Germline V gene data show CDR1 as MNHEY and CDR2 as SVGAGI. The CDR3 is CASSYRRGAYEQYF. Here the CDR3 DNA reads TGTGCCAGCAGTTACCGGCGGGGAGCCTACGAGCAGTACTTC.

This chain joins TRBV24-1 and TRBJ1-1; TRBD1 matches at 11 bases. CDR1 and CDR2 from the germline V gene are KGHDR and SFDVKD. The ends lost 8 bases at V and 5 bases at J; junction bases unmatched: 15. The CDR3 runs 17 residues. The DNA of the CDR3 is TGTGCCACCAAGGACAGGGGGCTATCCCCGCGGGAAACTGAAGCTTTCTTT. Its translation: CATKDRGLSPRETEAFF.

The genes are TRBV5-6 and TRBJ2-7, with D tentatively TRBD1 (6 bases). V was clipped by 5 bases and J by 2 bases, with 14 bases between them. The germline gives CDR1 SGHDT, CDR2 YYEEEE. The CDR3 is made up of 14 amino acids. CDR3 region: CASSYGGSPYEQYF. The CDR3 bases are TGTGCCAGCAGTTATGGGGGCAGCCCCTACGAGCAGTACTTC.

The V call is TRBV12-5, the J call TRBJ2-7; weak D call: TRBD1 (5 bases). The CDR3 totals 13 residues. Germline CDR1 reads LGHNT; CDR2 reads FRNRAP. Trimming took 5 bases from V and 4 from J, leaving 12 bases between them. The CDR3 DNA sequence: TGTGCTAGTGGTACCCTAGGGGCGTACGAGCAGTACTTC. It yields the protein CASGTLGAYEQYF.

The rearrangement uses TRBV6-2 or TRBV6-3 and TRBJ1-5; 12 nucleotides line up with TRBD1. The CDR3 runs 14 residues. The ends lost 6 bases at V and 10 bases at J; junction bases unmatched: 7. Germline V lookup: CDR1 MNHEY, CDR2 SVGEGT. CDR3 DNA: TGTGCCAGCAGCCAAGGGACAGGGGGCTTCCCCCAGCATTTT. Amino acid sequence: CASSQGTGGFPQHF.

The chain links TRBV14 to TRBJ1-1, with 7 bases that match TRBD1. The CDR3 sequence is 15 residues long. Looked up from germline, CDR1 is SGHDN and CDR2 is FVKESK. The V gene end was trimmed by 2 bases and the J gene end by 0 bases; junction bases not matched to a gene: 3. The CDR3: CASSQYRGVNTEAFF. The CDR3 region has the DNA TGTGCCAGCAGCCAATACAGGGGAGTGAACACTGAAGCTTTCTTT.

CDR3 bases: TGTGCCAGCAGTGAGGGGACAGGGGGGGCGCAGCCCCAGCATTTT. Protein: CASSEGTGGAQPQHF. The V call is TRBV27, the J call TRBJ1-5; the match to TRBD1 covers 11 bases. Trimming at V came to 5 bases and at J to 7 bases, leaving 7 bases not matched to a gene. CDR3 length: 15 amino acids. The germline gives CDR1 MNHEY, CDR2 SMNVEV (reference sequence).

This clone was observed a single time. This chain uses TRBV4-1 with TRBJ2-1, with 9 bases aligning to TRBD2. CDR3 length equals 15 residues. The V and J ends lost 1 base and 6 bases, in that order; junction bases with no gene match: 4. Germline CDR1 reads MGHRA; CDR2 reads YSYEKL. As DNA, the CDR3 is TGCGCCAGCAGCCAAGCTAGCGGGACCCTCAATGAGCAGTTCTTC. Amino acid sequence: CASSQASGTLNEQFF.

The chain has TRBV5-1 and TRBJ1-3; TRBD1 agrees at 7 bases. V was pared by 4 bases and J by 6 bases, with 10 bases of the junction left unmatched. CDR3 length: 15 residues. In germline, CDR1 is SGHRS, CDR2 YFSETQ. The CDR3 DNA follows: TGCGCCAGCAGCGAGCCGGGACAGACTTTAAACACCATATATTTT. This codes for CASSEPGQTLNTIYF.

V gene TRBV5-1 combines with J gene TRBJ1-1; 7 bases map to TRBD1. The CDR3 extends over 14 amino acids. The V gene end was trimmed by 4 bases and the J gene end by 5 bases; junction bases not matched to a gene: 8. Germline-derived CDR1 and CDR2 are SGHRS and YFSETQ. The DNA for the CDR3 is TGCGCCAGCAGCCTCGACAGGGTGGGTACTGAAGCTTTCTTT. Its translation is CASSLDRVGTEAFF.

The CDR3 here is CASSFEGRLGTDTQYF. The CDR3 region has the DNA TGCGCCAGCAGCTTCGAGGGGAGACTAGGAACAGATACGCAGTATTTT. The chain links TRBV5-1 to TRBJ2-3; D possibly corresponds to TRBD2 (6 bases). The CDR3 spans 16 residues. Trimming stripped 2 bases from V and 3 bases from J, with 16 bases between. The germline V gene has CDR1 SGHRS and CDR2 YFSETQ.

J is TRBJ2-5 and V is TRBV7-3; no firm D call. Germline CDR1 SGHTA, CDR2 FQGTGA. CDR3 length equals 12 residues. V lost 2 bases and J lost 3, with 4 bases in between. CDR3 amino acids: CASSLYEETQYF. In DNA form, the CDR3 reads TGTGCCAGCAGCTTATATGAAGAGACCCAGTACTTC.

This chain connects TRBV5-1 to TRBJ2-3, with 9 bases identical to TRBD1. CDR1 and CDR2 (germline): SGHRS, YFSETQ. V lost 4 bases and J lost 2; bases outside the gene matches: 8. CDR3 length: 16 amino acids. CDR3 nucleotide sequence: TGCGCCAGCAGCGCGGCGAGGGACAGGGTCACAGATACGCAGTATTTT. Translated: CASSAARDRVTDTQYF.

The chain employs TRBV7-9 and TRBJ1-2, with 7 nucleotides matching TRBD1. Germline assignment: CDR1 SEHNR and CDR2 FQNEAQ (reference sequence). V trimming: 1 base; J trimming: 4 bases; junction bases outside the gene matches: 3. CDR3 length: 14 residues. The CDR3 region has the DNA TGTGCCAGCAGCTTAGATCGGGACAGCTATGGCTACACCTTC. Translation gives CASSLDRDSYGYTF.

The chain is built from TRBV14 and TRBJ1-2; 10 nucleotides match TRBD1. The CDR3 is 17 residues long. With 4 bases clipped from V and 2 bases from J, the junction kept 10 bases outside the gene matches. Germline lookup yields CDR1 SGHDN and CDR2 FVKESK. As DNA, the CDR3 is TGTGCCAGCAGCCCTTTGCTCGGGACAGGGGCAAACTATGGCTACACCTTC. This codes for CASSPLLGTGANYGYTF.

The chain links TRBV7-6 to TRBJ2-5; TRBD2 agrees at 9 bases. The CDR3 is 15 residues long. V lost 5 bases to trimming and J lost 1 base; unmatched junction nucleotides: 5. In germline, CDR1 is SGHVS, CDR2 FNYEAQ. The DNA of the CDR3 is TGTGCCAGCAGCACGAGACTAGCGGTCCAAGAGACCCAGTACTTC. This encodes CASSTRLAVQETQYF.

V is TRBV6-4 and J is TRBJ1-1; 8 positions match TRBD1. Germline V gene data show CDR1 as MRHNA and CDR2 as SNTAGT. CDR3 length equals 13 residues. J gave up 3 bases and V 3 bases, and 0 bases lay outside the gene matches. The DNA for the CDR3 is TGTGCCAGCAGTGAGGACAGGGACACTGAAGCTTTCTTT. This translates into CASSEDRDTEAFF.

V and J are TRBV24-1 and TRBJ2-3, with D perhaps TRBD2 (7 bases). Germline V gives CDR1 KGHDR, CDR2 SFDVKD. This CDR3 is 16 amino acids long. Deletions cut 4 bases from V and 2 bases from J, with 15 bases between. The CDR3 protein is CATSDSGGSHTDTQYF. The CDR3 DNA reads TGTGCCACCAGTGACTCGGGGGGCTCTCACACAGATACGCAGTATTTT.

This clone was picked up one time. V and J are TRBV2 and TRBJ1-1; D ambiguous. The CDR3 is made up of 13 amino acids. Trimming removed 8 bases from V and 4 bases from J, with 14 bases in between. Per germline, CDR1 SNHLY and CDR2 FYNNEI. For the CDR3, the DNA is TGTGCCAGCGGGAGGGAACGTAGCACTGAAGCTTTCTTT. Translation: CASGRERSTEAFF.

The rearrangement uses TRBV2 and TRBJ1-2, with TRBD1 matching 10 bases. CDR3 length: 14 amino acids. The germline CDR1 and CDR2 sequences are SNHLY and FYNNEI. V lost 6 bases and J lost 6; bases outside the gene matches: 7. DNA of the CDR3: TGTGCCAGCAGGCCGCCGGGACAGGGGAATGGCTACACCTTC. Protein: CASRPPGQGNGYTF.

This clone was detected a few times. The chain's CDR3 is CASSTGQGVTEAFF. As DNA, the CDR3 is TGTGCCAGTAGTACAGGACAGGGGGTCACTGAAGCTTTCTTT. J is TRBJ1-1 and V is TRBV19; 10 bases agree with TRBD1. From germline, CDR1 is LNHDA and CDR2 SQIVND (reference sequence). V lost 4 bases and J lost 4; bases outside the gene matches: 3. The CDR3 has 14 amino acids.

The chain combines TRBV3-1 (or the pseudogene TRBV3-2) with TRBJ1-2; D not resolved. There are 12 residues in the CDR3. Trimming removed 0 bases at V and 7 bases at J, with 6 bases between. Germline-derived CDR1 and CDR2 are LGHDT and YNNKEL (reference sequence). The CDR3 DNA reads as TGTGCCAGCAGCCAAGATCTAAGTGGCTACACCTTC. Amino acids: CASSQDLSGYTF.

CDR3 amino acids: CASIGNKDTQYF. The CDR3 nucleotides are TGTGCCAGCATCGGGAATAAAGATACGCAGTATTTT. The V gene is TRBV28, the J gene TRBJ2-3; tentatively, D is TRBD2 (5 bases). This CDR3 region has 12 residues. Germline CDR1 is MDHEN and CDR2 is SYDVKM. The V end lost 7 bases, the J end lost 5 bases, and 10 bases lay between the germline ends.

The chain links TRBV11-3 to TRBJ2-2, with 7 bases aligning to TRBD2. The CDR3 is 15 residues long. J lost 5 bases, V lost 4 bases, and 7 bases had no gene match. Germline V gene sequence: CDR1 SGHNT, CDR2 YENEEA. As DNA, the CDR3 is TGTGCCAGCAGCTCCCGCGGGGGAGGGACCGGGGAGCTGTTTTTT. The encoded protein is CASSSRGGGTGELFF.

The rearrangement joins TRBV5-6 to TRBJ2-1; 7 nucleotides line up with TRBD2. V shed 4 bases and J 4 bases; nucleotides not matched to a gene: 5. This CDR3 comprises 14 residues. Germline assignment: CDR1 SGHDT and CDR2 YYEEEE. The DNA of the CDR3 is TGTGCCAGCAGCCCTTGGGAGGGTTACAATGAGCAGTTCTTC. It specifies CASSPWEGYNEQFF.